A single sample is the source of the 20 T cell receptor beta chains below, sequenced in a study of T cell responses to AZD1222 COVID-19 vaccine. Only in-frame clones appear in the TCRdb table, and some are missing; sequencing was by immunoSEQ multiplex PCR. Seen here are 84,000 or so clones, around nine tenths observed once, and the top ten hold 16%. The sequenced sample was peripheral blood, obtained on day 0 of AZD1222 vaccination. The source of these receptors is an adult in good health.

The chain uses TRBV15 and TRBJ2-7; 9 positions match TRBD2. V trimming: 3 bases; J trimming: 1 base; junction bases outside the gene matches: 7. Per the germline V gene, CDR1 is LNHNV and CDR2 is YYDKDF (reference sequence). The CDR3 is made up of 16 amino acids. The CDR3 region is CATSRSSGRSSYEQYF. The DNA of the CDR3 is TGTGCCACCAGCAGGAGTAGCGGGAGAAGTTCCTACGAGCAGTACTTC.

The rearrangement joins TRBV5-1 to TRBJ1-2; 8 bases match TRBD1. V shed 0 bases and J 3 bases; nucleotides not matched to a gene: 7. The CDR3 has 16 residues. The V gene's germline CDR1 is SGHRS and CDR2 YFSETQ. CDR3 protein: CASSLEAGGQYYGYTF. The CDR3 DNA is TGCGCCAGCAGCTTGGAGGCAGGGGGCCAATACTATGGCTACACCTTC.

This clone was recorded only once. The chain uses TRBV7-9 and TRBJ1-2; 9 bases match TRBD1. J lost 6 bases, V lost 0 bases, and 11 bases had no gene match. The CDR3 covers 17 residues. From germline, CDR1 is SEHNR and CDR2 FQNEAQ (reference sequence). CDR3 DNA sequence: TGTGCCAGCAGCTTAGCTACGGGAACAGGGGGCGGAGATGGCTACACCTTC. Protein: CASSLATGTGGGDGYTF.

The chain joins TRBV7-8 to TRBJ2-7; TRBD2 agrees at 10 bases. Germline V lookup: CDR1 SGHVS, CDR2 FQNEAQ. CDR3 length equals 24 residues. Trimming removed 5 bases from V and 0 bases from J; junction bases left unmatched: 31. The CDR3 protein is CASSPKQGLAGDEGVWGNSYEQYF. Written as DNA, the CDR3 is TGTGCCAGCAGCCCCAAGCAGGGGCTAGCGGGAGATGAGGGGGTGTGGGGAAACTCCTACGAGCAGTACTTC.

The rearrangement joins TRBV19 to TRBJ1-4; a possible D gene is TRBD1 (6 bases). This CDR3 has 14 amino acids. Germline loops: CDR1 LNHDA, CDR2 SQIVND (reference sequence). V was cut by 2 bases and J by 8 bases, with 12 bases left in between. As DNA, the CDR3 is TGTGCCAGTAGTATAACACAGGGCGGCGAAAAACTGTTTTTT. Translating gives CASSITQGGEKLFF.

The chain has TRBV5-1 and TRBJ1-1; D is ambiguous. CDR3 size: 17 residues. Germline V CDR1 and CDR2: SGHRS, YFSETQ. Trimming removed 2 bases from V and 0 bases from J, with 17 bases in between. DNA of the CDR3: TGCGCCAGCAGCTTCCGGGCCTTAAATACCATGAACACTGAAGCTTTCTTT. It translates to CASSFRALNTMNTEAFF.

This clone was counted only a few times. CDR3 in DNA: TGTGCCAGCAGCGTTGACAGAAACTATGGCTACACCTTC. Translated: CASSVDRNYGYTF. The V gene is TRBV9, the J gene TRBJ1-2, with a weak D call TRBD1 (5 bases). The CDR3 consists of 13 residues. Germline V gene data show CDR1 as SGDLS and CDR2 as YYNGEE. V lost 2 bases and J lost 2, with 7 bases in between. The variable domain in full, with the rest retrieved from reference TRBV9 and TRBJ1-2, is DSGVTQTPKHLITATGQRVTLRCSPRSGDLSVYWYQQSLDQGLQFLIQYYNGEERAKGNILERFSAQQFPDLHSELNLSSLELGDSALYFCASSVDRNYGYTFGSGTRLTVV.

This clone was detected once. This rearrangement joins TRBV19 to TRBJ1-2; 9 positions agree with TRBD1. Germline values: CDR1 LNHDA, CDR2 SQIVND (reference sequence). This CDR3 contains 13 residues. The V segment lost 5 bases and the J segment 8 bases; nucleotides outside the gene matches: 6. The DNA for the CDR3 is TGTGCCAGTAGTCTCACAGGGGGCCACGGCTACACCTTC. Its translation: CASSLTGGHGYTF.

The rearrangement joins TRBV7-2 to TRBJ1-2, with no clear D. Germline V gene data show CDR1 as SGHTA and CDR2 as FQGNSA. CDR3 length: 13 amino acids. V lost 5 bases, J lost 6 bases, and 13 bases lay in between. CDR3: CASSQAGVDGYTF. The CDR3 DNA reads as TGTGCCAGCAGCCAGGCTGGGGTTGATGGCTACACCTTC.

This chain connects TRBV7-3 to TRBJ2-1; D gene ambiguous. Germline CDR1 reads SGHTA; CDR2 reads FQGTGA. The CDR3 runs 11 residues. Trimming shortened V by 5 bases and J by 9 bases, and 8 bases separated the two germline ends. CDR3 residues: CASSLGREQFF. CDR3 DNA sequence: TGTGCCAGCAGCCTCGGGCGTGAGCAGTTCTTC.

The chain joins TRBV14 to TRBJ2-2; D is unresolved. CDR1 and CDR2 (germline): SGHDN, FVKESK. Trimming took 3 bases from V and 9 from J, leaving 5 bases between them. The CDR3 consists of 11 residues. For the CDR3, the DNA is TGTGCCAGCAGCCACGTTCGGGAGCTGTTTTTT. Translation gives CASSHVRELFF.

The chain has TRBV15 and TRBJ2-1; the D gene is possibly TRBD1 (5 bases). The germline gives CDR1 LNHNV, CDR2 YYDKDF (reference sequence). The germline V and J ends were trimmed by 3 bases and 5 bases, with 11 bases remaining between them. The CDR3 sequence is 14 residues long. CDR3 amino acids: CATSREDSDNEQFF. The CDR3, as DNA: TGTGCCACCAGCAGGGAAGACAGTGACAATGAGCAGTTCTTC.

The chain combines TRBV5-1 with TRBJ1-4, with 7 bases lining up with TRBD1. CDR3 length: 13 amino acids. Germline V gene data show CDR1 as SGHRS and CDR2 as YFSETQ. Trimming at V came to 5 bases and at J to 7 bases, leaving 5 bases not matched to a gene. For the CDR3, the DNA is TGCGCCAGCAGAAGGCAGGGGGTTGAAAAACTGTTTTTT. Protein sequence: CASRRQGVEKLFF.

V usage is TRBV28 and J usage is TRBJ1-1; D uncertain. The CDR3 is 13 residues long. Germline V lookup: CDR1 MDHEN, CDR2 SYDVKM. Trimming shortened V by 6 bases and J by 0 bases, and 8 bases separated the two germline ends. As DNA, the CDR3 is TGTGCCAGCAGAGGAACACTGAACACTGAAGCTTTCTTT. Translated: CASRGTLNTEAFF.

The chain carries TRBV10-3 and TRBJ2-2; D uncertain. The CDR3 totals 14 residues. The V end lost 0 bases, the J end lost 1 base, and 3 bases lay between the germline ends. Per the germline V gene, CDR1 is ENHRY and CDR2 is SYGVKD. In nucleotides, the CDR3 is TGTGCCATCAGTGAGTCAATGAACACCGGGGAGCTGTTTTTT. The encoded protein is CAISESMNTGELFF.

The chain joins TRBV19 to TRBJ2-3; no reliable D call. CDR1 is LNHDA and CDR2 is SQIVND in the germline V gene (reference sequence). The germline V and J ends were trimmed by 4 bases and 6 bases, with 14 bases remaining between them. This CDR3 has 14 amino acids. The CDR3 loop is CASSRLESRDTQYF. DNA of the CDR3: TGTGCCAGTAGTAGGCTGGAGTCGCGGGATACGCAGTATTTT.

This rearrangement joins TRBV20-1 to TRBJ2-5; D is ambiguous. The CDR3 is 11 amino acids. Between the trimmed V and J ends, which lost 5 bases and 5 bases, there was a span of 9 bases. Germline values: CDR1 DFQATT, CDR2 SNEGSKA (reference sequence). Written as DNA, the CDR3 is TGCAGTGCTGCGGCCTCGGAGACCCAGTACTTC. Residues: CSAAASETQYF.

The chain is built from TRBV6-5 and TRBJ1-2; maybe TRBD1 (5 bases). V lost 5 bases to trimming and J lost 8 bases, with 15 bases between them. Germline V gene sequence: CDR1 MNHEY, CDR2 SVGAGI. This CDR3 has 13 amino acids. CDR3 sequence: CASSRTRPEGYTF. For the CDR3, the DNA is TGTGCCAGCAGTCGGACACGTCCCGAGGGCTACACCTTC.

The genes are TRBV5-4 and TRBJ1-4; 7 bases are a match to TRBD1. CDR1 SGHNT and CDR2 YYREEE come from the germline V gene (reference sequence). The CDR3 spans 14 residues. V was pared by 4 bases and J by 8 bases, with 8 bases of the junction left unmatched. The CDR3 DNA follows: TGTGCCAGCAGCCCAGGGGGAAGGGGCGAAAAACTGTTTTTT. As protein: CASSPGGRGEKLFF.

The gene calls are TRBV7-6 and TRBJ2-1; D uncertain. V dropped 1 base and J dropped 8 bases, with 15 bases sitting between them. This CDR3 region has 15 residues. Germline CDR1 reads SGHVS; CDR2 reads FNYEAQ. The CDR3, as DNA: TGTGCCAGCAGCTTAGGATCAGGAGTAAGAGATGAGCAGTTCTTC. It codes for CASSLGSGVRDEQFF. Complete variable domain (other parts from reference TRBV7-6 and TRBJ2-1): GAGVSQSPRYKVTKRGQDVALRCDPISGHVSLYWYRQALGQGPEFLTYFNYEAQQDKSGLPNDRFSAERPEGSISTLTIQRTEQRDSAMYRCASSLGSGVRDEQFFGPGTRLTVL.